Each of the 18 T cell receptor beta chains below was sequenced from the same sample in a study of blood T cell repertoires in COVID-19. Measured with immunoSEQ multiplex PCR; TCRdb has only the in-frame clones, and not every one. The sample has about 220,000 clones; under 90% are singletons. Sequencing input: peripheral blood. All receptors come from a woman of 80 years or more with acute or convalescent COVID-19.

The V call is TRBV29-1, the J call TRBJ2-6; D gene unclear. From germline, CDR1 is SQVTM and CDR2 ANQGSEA. There are 17 residues in the CDR3. Trimming left V 6 bases short and J 0 bases short, with 18 bases between. CDR3 sequence reads: CSVPILGSVSGANVLTF. In DNA form, the CDR3 reads TGCAGCGTGCCCATTCTCGGTTCCGTCTCTGGGGCCAACGTCCTGACTTTC. Full variable domain (rest looked up from reference TRBV29-1 and TRBJ2-6): SAVISQKPSRDICQRGTSLTIQCQVDSQVTMMFWYRQQPGQSLTLIATANQGSEATYESGFVIDKFPISRPNLTFSTLTVSNMSPEDSSIYLCSVPILGSVSGANVLTFGAGSRLTVL.

The chain joins TRBV2 to TRBJ2-7; D is ambiguous. Germline assignment: CDR1 SNHLY and CDR2 FYNNEI. The CDR3 has 11 amino acids. V was cut by 2 bases and J by 5 bases, with 4 bases left in between. CDR3 sequence (DNA): TGTGCCAGCAGTGAAACGGACGAGCAGTACTTC. It is translated as CASSETDEQYF.

Only a few counts were recorded for this clone. The sample carries other DNA sequences with the same CDR3. The chain joins TRBV11-2 to TRBJ1-1; a possible D gene is TRBD1 (6 bases). This CDR3 has 15 amino acids. CDR1 is SGHAT, CDR2 FQNNGV, per germline. V lost 0 bases and J 5 bases, leaving 13 bases between the germline ends. CDR3 in DNA: TGTGCCAGCAGCTTAGAAGGCACAGGGTCGACTGAAGCTTTCTTT. It translates to CASSLEGTGSTEAFF.

This chain joins TRBV5-5 and TRBJ2-1; D is possibly TRBD2 (5 bases). The V gene lost 0 bases and the J gene lost 7 bases, with 8 bases spanning the gap. This CDR3 region has 13 residues. CDR1 SGHKS and CDR2 YYEKEE come from the germline V gene (reference sequence). The CDR3 sequence is CASSLVGSNEQFF. The DNA for the CDR3 is TGTGCCAGCAGCTTGGTGGGGAGTAATGAGCAGTTCTTC.

A single count supports this clone. The rearrangement joins TRBV10-3 to TRBJ2-3, with a weak D call TRBD1 (5 bases). Germline assignment: CDR1 ENHRY and CDR2 SYGVKD. V shed 6 bases and J shed 2 bases, with 12 bases lying between them. The CDR3 extends over 14 amino acids. CDR3 DNA sequence: TGTGCCATCAGAAAGGCAGGGAACACAGATACGCAGTATTTT. As protein: CAIRKAGNTDTQYF.

The rearrangement links TRBV28 to TRBJ1-3, with D hard to call. Germline V gene data show CDR1 as MDHEN and CDR2 as SYDVKM. Trimming took 5 bases from V and 0 from J, leaving 8 bases between them. This CDR3 is 14 amino acids long. The DNA of the CDR3 is TGTGCCAGCAGTGGGCCAGACTCTGGAAACACCATATATTTT. It codes for CASSGPDSGNTIYF.

This clone was seen only once. The chain is built from TRBV19 and TRBJ2-1; no reliable D call. The CDR3 totals 13 residues. The V gene lost 7 bases and the J gene lost 3 bases, with 10 bases spanning the gap. From germline, CDR1 is LNHDA and CDR2 SQIVND (reference sequence). CDR3 sequence (DNA): TGTGCCAGTACTCCAGATGGCTACAATGAGCAGTTCTTC. Residues: CASTPDGYNEQFF.

The chain couples TRBV28 to TRBJ1-2; D not resolved. Germline V CDR1 and CDR2: MDHEN, SYDVKM. CDR3 size: 13 residues. V was clipped by 0 bases and J by 6 bases, with 8 bases between them. CDR3 nucleotide sequence: TGTGCCAGCAGTTTATGGCCGGGAGATGGCTACACCTTC. It is translated as CASSLWPGDGYTF.

This chain connects TRBV19 to TRBJ2-1, with TRBD1 matching over 8 bases. The CDR3 length is 15 residues. The trim removed 7 bases at V and 3 bases at J, leaving 8 bases unmatched. The germline V gene has CDR1 LNHDA and CDR2 SQIVND (reference sequence). CDR3 in amino acids: CASTLDRGNYNEQFF. The CDR3 DNA is TGTGCCAGTACTCTTGACAGGGGAAACTACAATGAGCAGTTCTTC.

This chain connects TRBV6-5 to TRBJ1-6; TRBD1 is a possible D gene (6 bases). The CDR3 runs to 13 residues. Germline V gives CDR1 MNHEY, CDR2 SVGAGI. With 8 bases removed from V and 7 bases from J, the gap between germline ends came to 12 bases. DNA for the CDR3: TGTGCCAGCGGCGGACAGCAGAATTCACCCCTCCACTTT. It yields the protein CASGGQQNSPLHF.

This clone was counted only a few times. The V call is TRBV3-1 (or the pseudogene TRBV3-2), the J call TRBJ1-2, with D unresolved. Germline CDR1 LGHDT, CDR2 YNNKEL (reference sequence). The V gene lost 6 bases and the J gene lost 4 bases, with 12 bases spanning the gap. The CDR3 length is 13 residues. The CDR3 DNA follows: TGTGCCAGCAGGCCAACAGAATCCTATGGCTACACCTTC. Translated: CASRPTESYGYTF.

The chain couples TRBV3-1 (or the pseudogene TRBV3-2) to TRBJ2-1, with a tentative D call TRBD2 (6 bases). The CDR3 is 13 amino acids. Germline CDR1 is LGHDT and CDR2 is YNNKEL (reference sequence). V lost 6 bases and J 6 bases, leaving 12 bases between the germline ends. In DNA form, the CDR3 reads TGTGCCAGCAGACTAGGGAGGTTCAATGAGCAGTTCTTC. Protein sequence: CASRLGRFNEQFF.

The rearrangement uses TRBV4-3 and TRBJ1-6; 7 bases map to TRBD1. V lost 0 bases, J lost 7 bases, and 6 bases stayed unmatched. CDR1 and CDR2 from the germline V gene are LGHNA and YSLEER. The CDR3 runs 16 residues. The CDR3 DNA reads TGCGCCAGCAGCCAAGACTCCCGGGACAGCAATTCACCCCTCCACTTT. Encoded protein: CASSQDSRDSNSPLHF.

V usage is TRBV5-1 and J usage is TRBJ2-2; TRBD1 agrees at 7 bases. CDR3 length: 16 amino acids. V was pared by 0 bases and J by 0 bases, with 2 bases of the junction left unmatched. Germline loops: CDR1 SGHRS, CDR2 YFSETQ. CDR3 residues: CASSLGQGANTGELFF. The CDR3 DNA reads TGCGCCAGCAGCTTGGGACAGGGAGCGAACACCGGGGAGCTGTTTTTT.

The CDR3 loop is CASSQGDRVPNEKLFF. The CDR3 coding sequence is TGCGCCAGCAGCCAAGGGGACAGGGTGCCTAATGAAAAACTGTTTTTT. The rearrangement uses TRBV4-1 and TRBJ1-4; TRBD1 matches 9 bases. Germline CDR1 reads MGHRA; CDR2 reads YSYEKL. The trim removed 1 base at V and 3 bases at J, leaving 3 bases unmatched. The CDR3 runs to 16 residues.

This clone was detected only a few times. The chain links TRBV6-2 or TRBV6-3 to TRBJ2-7, with a possible D match to TRBD1 (6 bases). Germline CDR1 MNHEY, CDR2 SVGEGT. The CDR3 loop spans 13 amino acids. The ends were cut back, 0 bases at V and 4 bases at J, with 7 bases in the middle. The CDR3 nucleotides read TGTGCCAGCAGTTACTCGAGGGGGTACGAGCAGTACTTC. This translates into CASSYSRGYEQYF.

The CDR3 protein is CASSQIGRDEQFF. The CDR3, as DNA: TGTGCCAGCAGCCAAATAGGGCGGGATGAGCAGTTCTTC. This chain uses TRBV14 with TRBJ2-1; possibly TRBD2 for D (5 bases). The ends were cut back, 2 bases at V and 8 bases at J, with 10 bases in the middle. This CDR3 has 13 residues. CDR1 and CDR2 from the germline V gene are SGHDN and FVKESK. Full variable domain (missing parts from reference TRBV14 and TRBJ2-1): EAGVTQFPSHSVIEKGQTVTLRCDPISGHDNLYWYRRVMGKEIKFLLHFVKESKQDESGMPNNRFLAERTGGTYSTLKVQPAELEDSGVYFCASSQIGRDEQFFGPGTRLTVL.

This chain connects TRBV7-2 to TRBJ2-2, with 16 bases lining up with TRBD2. The V gene end was trimmed by 4 bases and the J gene end by 6 bases; junction bases not matched to a gene: 5. CDR3 size: 17 residues. Germline values: CDR1 SGHTA, CDR2 FQGNSA. CDR3 region: CASSSGLAGGSAGELFF. In DNA form, the CDR3 reads TGTGCCAGCAGCTCGGGACTAGCGGGGGGGAGCGCCGGGGAGCTGTTTTTT. The full variable domain, completed using reference TRBV7-2 and TRBJ2-2, is GAGVSQSPSNKVTEKGKDVELRCDPISGHTALYWYRQSLGQGLEFLIYFQGNSAPDKSGLPSDRFSAERTGGSVSTLTIQRTQQEDSAVYLCASSSGLAGGSAGELFFGEGSRLTVL.